The 27 T cell receptor beta chains below all came from one sample that was sequenced in a study of T cell responses to AZD1222 COVID-19 vaccine. Produced via immunoSEQ multiplex PCR; TCRdb's table is partial and in-frame only. The sample lists over 60,000 clones, roughly 84% occurring once. Source: peripheral blood, taken on day 0 of AZD1222 vaccination. These receptors came from an adult in good health.

The rearrangement uses TRBV7-8 and TRBJ1-2; possible D gene TRBD1, 5 bases. The germline CDR1 and CDR2 sequences are SGHVS and FQNEAQ. The ends were cut back, 5 bases at V and 3 bases at J, with 13 bases in the middle. CDR3 size: 14 residues. Written as DNA, the CDR3 is TGTGCCAGCAGCCCCACCGGGGGGGACTATGGCTACACCTTC. Translation gives CASSPTGGDYGYTF.

V gene TRBV30 combines with J gene TRBJ2-7; 8 bases match TRBD1. Looked up from germline, CDR1 is GTSNPN and CDR2 is SVGIG (reference sequence). This CDR3 is built from 13 residues. V gave up 4 bases and J gave up 4 bases; unmatched junction bases: 6. The CDR3, as DNA: TGTGCCTGGAAAAAAACAGGGGGTTACGAGCAGTACTTC. As protein: CAWKKTGGYEQYF.

The rearrangement uses TRBV4-2 and TRBJ2-1; 10 bases are a match to TRBD1. The J segment lost 7 bases and the V segment lost 0 bases, leaving 12 bases of the junction unmatched. This CDR3 has 18 amino acids. Germline CDR1 LGHNA, CDR2 YNFKEQ. The CDR3 here is CASSQEIGPGQGWNEQFF. The CDR3 nucleotides read TGTGCCAGCAGCCAAGAAATCGGTCCGGGACAGGGGTGGAATGAGCAGTTCTTC.

The chain uses TRBV4-1 and TRBJ1-1; possibly TRBD1 for D (5 bases). Trimming pared 3 bases from V and 0 bases from J, leaving 11 bases between. CDR3 length: 15 amino acids. The germline V gene encodes CDR1 MGHRA and CDR2 YSYEKL. The CDR3 nucleotides read TGCGCCAGCAGCCAGGGGCAGGGTATGAACACTGAAGCTTTCTTT. Translated: CASSQGQGMNTEAFF.

This rearrangement joins TRBV3-1 (or the pseudogene TRBV3-2) to TRBJ2-2, with TRBD1 identical over 9 bases. Germline CDR1 LGHDT, CDR2 YNNKEL (reference sequence). V trimming: 4 bases; J trimming: 7 bases; junction bases outside the gene matches: 4. CDR3 length equals 14 residues. CDR3 sequence reads: CASSPGQGYGELFF. CDR3 nucleotides: TGTGCCAGCAGCCCCGGACAGGGGTACGGGGAGCTGTTTTTT.

This clone was picked up many times. This chain connects TRBV28 to TRBJ1-2, with D possibly being TRBD1 (6 bases). Germline assignment: CDR1 MDHEN and CDR2 SYDVKM. The CDR3 length is 12 residues. The V end was cut by 6 bases, the J end by 6 bases, with 11 bases between. The CDR3 sequence is CASRRQADGYTF. The CDR3 DNA sequence: TGTGCCAGCAGGAGACAGGCGGATGGCTACACCTTC.

This chain joins TRBV7-3 and TRBJ1-4, with D unclear. Per the germline V gene, CDR1 is SGHTA and CDR2 is FQGTGA. This CDR3 comprises 12 residues. V gave up 11 bases and J gave up 7 bases, with 14 bases separating them. Here the CDR3 reads CAPKEGAEKLFF. Here the CDR3 DNA reads TGTGCCCCCAAGGAGGGAGCTGAAAAACTGTTTTTT.

The gene calls are TRBV19 and TRBJ1-4, with 7 nucleotides matching TRBD1. Per the germline V gene, CDR1 is LNHDA and CDR2 is SQIVND (reference sequence). CDR3 size: 15 residues. V lost 6 bases and J lost 3; bases outside the gene matches: 7. In DNA form, the CDR3 reads TGTGCCAGTAGGCCGAAACAGGGGCCTAATGAAAAACTGTTTTTT. Amino acids: CASRPKQGPNEKLFF.

This clone has only one observation. The V and J genes are TRBV5-5 and TRBJ1-3; D unclear. The germline gives CDR1 SGHKS, CDR2 YYEKEE (reference sequence). V lost 4 bases and J 0 bases, leaving 14 bases between the germline ends. The CDR3 loop spans 16 amino acids. CDR3 loop: CASSRQGQSSGNTIYF. In DNA, the CDR3 is TGTGCCAGCAGCCGTCAAGGCCAGAGCTCTGGAAACACCATATATTTT.

The chain joins TRBV27 to TRBJ1-5, with unresolved D. Germline V gene lookup returns CDR1 MNHEY and CDR2 SMNVEV (reference sequence). This CDR3 has 15 amino acids. V lost 5 bases, J lost 0 bases, and 11 bases lay in between. Here the CDR3 reads CASSPTLYSNQPQHF. The CDR3 DNA sequence: TGTGCCAGCAGTCCCACACTTTATAGCAATCAGCCCCAGCATTTT.

V gene TRBV6-2 or TRBV6-3 combines with J gene TRBJ2-1, with 8 bases aligning to TRBD1. Germline V gene data show CDR1 as MNHEY and CDR2 as SVGEGT. With 5 bases clipped from V and 3 bases from J, the junction kept 6 bases outside the gene matches. The CDR3 totals 15 residues. CDR3 nucleotide sequence: TGTGCCAGCAGTGGACAGGGAAGGGGCTACAATGAGCAGTTCTTC. Translation: CASSGQGRGYNEQFF.

In this sample, this clone turned up once. The rearrangement joins TRBV29-1 to TRBJ2-5, with TRBD1 identical over 7 bases. Germline V gene sequence: CDR1 SQVTM, CDR2 ANQGSEA. CDR3 length equals 12 residues. Unmatched junction bases numbered 5, after V lost 7 bases and J lost 3 bases. CDR3 DNA: TGCAGCGACCGGGACAGAAAAGAGACCCAGTACTTC. It is translated as CSDRDRKETQYF.

In its sample, this clone was seen once. The chain is built from TRBV5-5 and TRBJ1-2; weak D call: TRBD1 (6 bases). The CDR3 totals 12 residues. From germline, CDR1 is SGHKS and CDR2 YYEKEE (reference sequence). Trimming took off 4 bases at V and 5 bases at J, with 9 bases between the two ends. The CDR3 DNA sequence: TGTGCCAGCAGCAGGGACACTTATGGCTACACCTTC. It codes for CASSRDTYGYTF.

This chain connects TRBV6-2 or TRBV6-3 to TRBJ1-1, with D tentatively TRBD1 (5 bases). V lost 4 bases, J lost 11 bases, and 17 bases lay in between. Germline CDR1 reads MNHEY; CDR2 reads SVGEGT. The CDR3 is 13 residues long. The CDR3 coding sequence is TGTGCCAGCAGTTTCGGCAGGGACTCAAGGGCTTTCTTT. It encodes CASSFGRDSRAFF.

J is TRBJ1-5 and V is TRBV2; D possibly corresponds to TRBD1 (5 bases). Germline CDR1 SNHLY, CDR2 FYNNEI. The CDR3 spans 15 residues. Trimming took 6 bases from V and 3 from J, leaving 15 bases between them. The CDR3 nucleotides are TGTGCCAGCAGGGGGGGAGGGGCCCCCAATCAGCCCCAGCATTTT. Translated: CASRGGGAPNQPQHF.

V gene TRBV11-1 combines with J gene TRBJ2-5; the D is unclear. Trimming took 1 base from V and 4 from J, leaving 1 base between them. The CDR3 consists of 11 residues. Germline CDR1 SGHAT, CDR2 FQDESV (reference sequence). CDR3: CASSLGETQYF. The CDR3 DNA sequence: TGTGCCAGCAGCTTAGGAGAGACCCAGTACTTC.

The gene calls are TRBV19 and TRBJ1-1; TRBD1 agrees at 11 bases. Germline CDR1 and CDR2: LNHDA and SQIVND (reference sequence). Germline trimming cut 7 bases from V and 0 bases from J; bases unmatched to any gene: 7. The length of the CDR3 is 16 residues. In nucleotides, the CDR3 is TGTGCCAGTATCCACCGGGACAGGGGGATGAACACTGAAGCTTTCTTT. Protein product: CASIHRDRGMNTEAFF.

The chain has TRBV3-1 (or the pseudogene TRBV3-2) and TRBJ1-4, with 10 bases lining up with TRBD1. This CDR3 spans 17 amino acids. The V gene end was trimmed by 1 base and the J gene end by 4 bases; junction bases not matched to a gene: 6. CDR1 is LGHDT and CDR2 is YNNKEL in the germline V gene (reference sequence). CDR3 sequence reads: CASSQALTGGFNEKLFF. The DNA for the CDR3 is TGTGCCAGCAGCCAAGCTTTGACAGGGGGCTTTAATGAAAAACTGTTTTTT.

The chain joins TRBV4-1 to TRBJ2-1, with a possible D match to TRBD1 (7 bases). The V end was cut by 4 bases, the J end by 0 bases, with 13 bases between. The CDR3 runs 16 residues. Germline assignment: CDR1 MGHRA and CDR2 YSYEKL. CDR3 DNA sequence: TGCGCCAGCAGCCCTAGGGGGGACAGCTCCTACAATGAGCAGTTCTTC. This encodes CASSPRGDSSYNEQFF.

The chain carries TRBV18 and TRBJ1-2; D call uncertain. Germline V CDR1 and CDR2: KGHSH, LQKENI. Trimming stripped 6 bases from V and 0 bases from J, with 17 bases between. This CDR3 comprises 16 residues. The CDR3 DNA reads TGTGCCAGCTCGCCCGAAAGGATTGGAGCTAACTATGGCTACACCTTC. Protein sequence: CASSPERIGANYGYTF.

The V gene is TRBV18, the J gene TRBJ2-1, with 9 bases matching TRBD1. The CDR3 covers 13 residues. Germline CDR1 is KGHSH and CDR2 is LQKENI. V gave up 1 base and J gave up 15 bases; unmatched junction bases: 7. CDR3 loop: CASSPLDRGKWFF. In DNA form, the CDR3 reads TGTGCCAGCTCACCACTGGACAGGGGAAAATGGTTCTTC.

The rearrangement links TRBV18 to TRBJ1-1; D call uncertain. The CDR3 runs to 14 residues. Trimming removed 0 bases from V and 0 bases from J, with 5 bases in between. In germline, CDR1 is KGHSH, CDR2 LQKENI. CDR3 in amino acids: CASSPPFMNTEAFF. CDR3 sequence (DNA): TGTGCCAGCTCACCACCGTTCATGAACACTGAAGCTTTCTTT.

The genes are TRBV18 and TRBJ1-4, with D perhaps TRBD1 (6 bases). CDR1 is KGHSH and CDR2 is LQKENI in the germline V gene. The CDR3 contains 14 residues. The ends were cut back, 1 base at V and 4 bases at J, with 7 bases in the middle. Here the CDR3 reads CASSPRRGNEKLFF. The CDR3 DNA sequence: TGTGCCAGCTCACCACGCAGGGGTAATGAAAAACTGTTTTTT.

V usage is TRBV5-1 and J usage is TRBJ1-4; D unclear. V lost 0 bases, J lost 6 bases, and 12 bases lay in between. CDR1 and CDR2 (germline): SGHRS, YFSETQ. The CDR3 extends over 15 amino acids. CDR3 sequence reads: CASSLAFRADEKLFF. For the CDR3, the DNA is TGCGCCAGCAGCTTGGCTTTTCGGGCAGATGAAAAACTGTTTTTT.

The J gene is TRBJ2-5, the V gene TRBV25-1; tentative D call: TRBD2 (6 bases). The CDR3 consists of 14 residues. With 3 bases removed from V and 1 base from J, the gap between germline ends came to 9 bases. In germline, CDR1 is MGHDK, CDR2 SYGVNS. DNA for the CDR3: TGTGCCAGCAGTGATGCGGGGAGCCAAGAGACCCAGTACTTC. It encodes CASSDAGSQETQYF.

The chain carries TRBV11-2 and TRBJ2-7, with D possibly matching TRBD1 (5 bases). Trimming shortened V by 0 bases and J by 5 bases, and 14 bases separated the two germline ends. This CDR3 is 15 amino acids long. The germline CDR1 and CDR2 sequences are SGHAT and FQNNGV. The CDR3 nucleotides are TGTGCCAGCAGCTTAGATAGGGTGGGGCGGAACGAGCAGTACTTC. This translates into CASSLDRVGRNEQYF.

This sequence joins TRBV2 and TRBJ2-3; D not certain. Germline-derived CDR1 and CDR2 are SNHLY and FYNNEI. The V end was cut by 7 bases, the J end by 4 bases, with 18 bases between. The CDR3 runs to 15 residues. For the CDR3, the DNA is TGTGCCAGCATCGGCGGCCCGAGTCCCCCAGATACGCAGTATTTT. Translation: CASIGGPSPPDTQYF.